This entry lists 17 T cell receptor beta chains sequenced from one sample in a study of blood T cells in healthy people across ages (dated by TCRdb to the mid-2010s). Libraries were constructed by 5' RACE. Instrument on record: Illumina HiSeq 2500. The second PCR ran for about 7 to 11 cycles and used a J-beta primer mix along with a sample-barcoded 5' primer. The raw public data were reprocessed by TCRdb itself: fastp quality trimming at Q25, MiXCR clonotype calling, in-frame beta chains only. For every CDR3 protein sequence, its rows merge into one entry that carries the most common genes and DNA. The sample data list roughly 1,500,000 distinct CDR3 sequences, and about 35% of these were observed just once. Approximately 11% of the sample is held by the ten biggest clonotypes. Sequencing input: blood. The receptor source for this set is a woman under 40 in good health.

This sequence joins TRBV2 and TRBJ1-2, with a possible D match to TRBD1 (6 bases). This CDR3 contains 15 residues. From germline, CDR1 is SNHLY and CDR2 FYNNEI. Between the trimmed V and J ends, which lost 7 bases and 3 bases, there was a span of 18 bases. CDR3 residues: CASKKEGGGDYGYTF. DNA of the CDR3: TGTGCCAGCAAAAAGGAGGGAGGGGGAGACTATGGCTACACCTTC.

The rearrangement uses TRBV4-1 and TRBJ2-7; 9 bases align to TRBD2. The CDR3 is 17 amino acids. CDR1 and CDR2 (germline): MGHRA, YSYEKL. V lost 1 base and J lost 3; bases outside the gene matches: 10. CDR3 nucleotide sequence: TGCGCCAGCAGCCAAGGGGAATTAGCGGGAGACGACTACGAGCAGTACTTC. It is translated as CASSQGELAGDDYEQYF.

The chain employs TRBV18 and TRBJ2-5, with D perhaps TRBD1 or TRBD2 (5 bases each). Germline V gives CDR1 KGHSH, CDR2 LQKENI. With 5 bases removed from V and 11 bases from J, the gap between germline ends came to 24 bases. There are 15 residues in the CDR3. CDR3 DNA sequence: TGTGCCAGCTCAAGGGACCCCAAGTCGGGTTGGGAGCAGTACTTC. Translated: CASSRDPKSGWEQYF.

This clonotype was counted a few times. This rearrangement joins TRBV5-5 to TRBJ2-3, with TRBD2 identical over 7 bases. The CDR3 runs 16 residues. The germline V gene encodes CDR1 SGHKS and CDR2 YYEKEE (reference sequence). V lost 1 base, J lost 4 bases, and 9 bases stayed unmatched. The CDR3: CASSLIPAGNSDTQYF. The CDR3 DNA reads TGTGCCAGCAGCTTGATTCCAGCGGGAAACTCAGATACGCAGTATTTT.

This clonotype has only a few counts. The V call is TRBV6-5, the J call TRBJ2-5; 12 bases fit TRBD2. The V gene's germline CDR1 is MNHEY and CDR2 SVGAGI. The CDR3 has 15 residues. The trim removed 2 bases at V and 7 bases at J, leaving 5 bases unmatched. The CDR3 loop reads CASSYRTSGVGTQYF. CDR3 nucleotide sequence: TGTGCCAGCAGTTACCGGACTAGCGGGGTGGGGACCCAGTACTTC.

The chain recombines TRBV6-6 with TRBJ1-5; TRBD1 is a possible D gene (5 bases). This CDR3 is 15 amino acids long. Germline CDR1 MNHNY, CDR2 SVGAGI (reference sequence). V lost 7 bases and J lost 4, with 17 bases in between. In nucleotides, the CDR3 is TGTGCCAGCAACAAGGGGCAGGGTCCAAATCAGCCCCAGCATTTT. Encoded protein: CASNKGQGPNQPQHF.

In its sample, this clonotype was seen a few times. V gene TRBV4-2 combines with J gene TRBJ2-5; D might be TRBD1 (5 bases). The CDR3 sequence is 15 residues long. CDR1 LGHNA and CDR2 YNFKEQ come from the germline V gene. The V and J ends lost 4 bases and 5 bases respectively, with 17 bases between them. The CDR3 region has the DNA TGTGCCAGCAGCCCCCAACACAGGTCTATGGAGACCCAGTACTTC. This codes for CASSPQHRSMETQYF.

This chain connects TRBV27 to TRBJ2-3; 9 bases are shared with TRBD2. The length of the CDR3 is 17 residues. Unmatched junction bases numbered 7, after V lost 1 base and J lost 2 bases. Germline V gene sequence: CDR1 MNHEY, CDR2 SMNVEV (reference sequence). DNA for the CDR3: TGTGCCAGCAGTTTATATGGTAGCGGGGGACCCACAGATACGCAGTATTTT. This gives the protein CASSLYGSGGPTDTQYF.

In this sample, this clonotype turned up a few times. The chain employs TRBV11-2 and TRBJ2-5; TRBD2 might be the D (6 bases). V was shortened by 0 bases and J by 5 bases, with 13 bases between the two germline ends. The CDR3 has 15 residues. CDR1 and CDR2 (germline): SGHAT, FQNNGV. CDR3 nucleotide sequence: TGTGCCAGCAGCTTAGAGTCTCGGGGGTGGGAGACCCAGTACTTC. It is translated as CASSLESRGWETQYF.

The chain links TRBV20-1 to TRBJ2-5; 10 bases match TRBD1. Germline V gene lookup returns CDR1 DFQATT and CDR2 SNEGSKA (reference sequence). The J segment lost 5 bases and the V segment lost 5 bases, leaving 8 bases of the junction unmatched. CDR3 length equals 14 residues. CDR3 nucleotide sequence: TGCAGTGCTCAACCCGGGACAGGGGTCGAGACCCAGTACTTC. Translated, it gives CSAQPGTGVETQYF.

This clonotype has a handful of counts. The chain is built from TRBV15 and TRBJ1-1, with TRBD1 matching over 7 bases. V trimming: 0 bases; J trimming: 0 bases; junction bases outside the gene matches: 7. This CDR3 spans 17 amino acids. The germline V gene has CDR1 LNHNV and CDR2 YYDKDF (reference sequence). The CDR3 nucleotides read TGTGCCACCAGCAGAGATTTTACCGGGACAGTGAACACTGAAGCTTTCTTT. Translation: CATSRDFTGTVNTEAFF.

The V gene is TRBV10-1, the J gene TRBJ2-3, with TRBD1 as a possible D gene (6 bases). CDR1 is WNHNN, CDR2 SYGVQD, per germline (reference sequence). V was trimmed by 8 bases and J by 3 bases, leaving 18 bases between them. The length of the CDR3 is 15 residues. CDR3 nucleotides: TGCGCCAGCCCAAACCCAGGGGTTTTGACAGATACGCAGTATTTT. Residues: CASPNPGVLTDTQYF.

The table lists this clonotype with a few counts. The chain employs TRBV20-1 and TRBJ2-3; 10 nucleotides align to TRBD2. CDR1 and CDR2 (germline): DFQATT, SNEGSKA (reference sequence). Trimming removed 5 bases from V and 4 bases from J; junction bases left unmatched: 3. The CDR3 is 13 residues long. The CDR3 DNA reads as TGCAGTGCTCCAGCGGGGGGGGCAGATACGCAGTATTTT. Translation gives CSAPAGGADTQYF.

This clonotype was observed a handful of times. This chain links TRBV20-1 with TRBJ2-1; 7 positions match TRBD2. Germline V gene lookup returns CDR1 DFQATT and CDR2 SNEGSKA (reference sequence). V lost 1 base and J lost 2; bases outside the gene matches: 11. The CDR3 totals 17 residues. CDR3 residues: CSARVQGGRAAYNEQFF. The CDR3 DNA is TGCAGTGCTAGAGTGCAAGGAGGGAGGGCCGCCTACAATGAGCAGTTCTTC.

This clonotype showed up just a few times. The chain employs TRBV20-1 and TRBJ2-5, with D possibly TRBD2 on 5 matching bases. CDR3 length: 11 amino acids. CDR1 is DFQATT and CDR2 is SNEGSKA in the germline V gene (reference sequence). The CDR3 loop is CTGLGQETQYF. DNA for the CDR3: TGCACTGGACTCGGCCAAGAGACCCAGTACTTC.

V and J are TRBV20-1 and TRBJ2-3; 9 bases map to TRBD2. V lost 0 bases and J lost 1; bases outside the gene matches: 11. CDR1 is DFQATT, CDR2 SNEGSKA, per germline (reference sequence). The CDR3 covers 18 residues. The CDR3 DNA reads TGCAGTGCTAGAGATAGGACCGGGACTAGCAGGGGCACAGATACGCAGTATTTT. Translation gives CSARDRTGTSRGTDTQYF.

V is TRBV18 and J is TRBJ1-1; 7 bases match TRBD1. Germline CDR1 KGHSH, CDR2 LQKENI. The V segment lost 1 base and the J segment 4 bases; nucleotides outside the gene matches: 9. The CDR3 loop spans 16 amino acids. CDR3 sequence reads: CASSPLVGGKVTEAFF. The CDR3 DNA reads TGTGCCAGCTCACCACTCGTAGGGGGCAAGGTCACTGAAGCTTTCTTT.